This TCR beta chain was captured in a study of blood T cells in healthy people across ages (dated by TCRdb to between 2014 and 2016). About the full investigation: In model experiments, template switching captured about one uniquely barcoded TCR beta cDNA molecule for every two T cells. To track age-related changes in TCR beta repertoire diversity, the study relied on deep sequencing normalized with unique cDNA molecular identifiers. Donors were grouped into four age groups: young (average roughly 17 years), middle-aged (under 40), aged (roughly 62) and long-lived (about 82). To avoid experimental bias, donors of different ages were distributed randomly across sequencing lanes. Using the same blood draw, the study looked at two additional independent replicas of 1 million unique cDNA reads for two donors, one aged 18 to 29 and the other aged 80 or older. The paper as a whole reports these results and caveats: Estimates of total diversity based on one million sequenced T cells were considered lower bounds and underestimates. Because profiling used bulk unsorted PBMCs, naive and antigen-experienced compartments could not be compared conclusively. Donor CMV infection status was unknown, potentially confounding age-related changes in expanded clonotypes. Compared with the aged group, the long-lived group had more naive CD4+ T cells, fewer expanded clones and increased TCR diversity, a pattern suggesting age selection. As age increased, observed TCR beta diversity per million T cells dropped in a roughly linear way, and a significant reduction was already evident by age about 36. Observed TCR beta diversity correlated strongly with the percentage of naive T cells measured by flow cytometry.

The 39 donors, aged roughly 6 to 100 years, were systemically healthy Caucasian individuals from Russia. Approximately 10 milliliters of peripheral blood were collected from each donor into EDTA-treated Vacutainer tubes. PBMCs were isolated by Ficoll-Paque density-gradient centrifugation, with at least 7 million obtained per sample. Total RNA was extracted from PBMCs with Trizol reagent, with at least 6 micrograms obtained per sample. Naive CD45RAhigh/CD27high T cell percentages were measured by flow cytometry on a PBMC aliquot from every donor. The germline V gene encodes CDR1 DFQATT and CDR2 SNEGSKA (reference sequence). The junction shows trimming of 5 bases on V and 5 bases on J, plus 10 bases between the germline ends. Its CDR3 holds 12 amino acids, cysteine through phenylalanine. Only the CDR3 DNA stays, 36 bases, in frame from base 1. Preparation of the library involved 5' RACE. Sequencing instrument: Illumina HiSeq 2500. A second roughly 7 to 11 cycle PCR used a sample-barcoded 5' primer and a J-beta primer mix. A template-switch 5' adaptor carrying 12 random nucleotides introduced a unique molecular identifier onto each TCR beta cDNA molecule. Each sample yielded at least 3 million CDR3-containing paired-end reads. All of the RNA was converted into first-strand cDNA using the Mint cDNA synthesis kit, with a TRBC-specific oligonucleotide serving as the primer. Following uracil-DNA glycosylase treatment, a first 18-cycle PCR with universal primers M1SS and BC2_uni_R was performed on all cDNA. The study's own analysis went as follows. For normalization, 1 million high-quality reads, each with a distinct molecular identifier, were randomly selected from each sample. Instead of being binned into consensus sequences, reads with shared molecular identifiers were discarded. MiTCR, with a Q25 quality threshold and the strictest error-elimination algorithm, was used for CDR3 identification, clonotype clustering and error correction. A nonparametric unseen species model using Euler transformation provided a lower-bound estimate of total TCR beta diversity. TCRdb applied fastp at Q25 and MiXCR to the public reads, then kept only in-frame beta chains. A single entry per CDR3 protein holds the most common genes and DNA from its merged rows. The V and J calls shown here were made by TCRdb, not taken from the authors' results. The sample includes 1.5 million to 2 million distinct CDR3 sequences, with 28% observed a single time. Together, the top ten hold about 7.7% of the sample.

As to this clonotype: It has no known antigen specificity. It has no much larger one-base neighbor in the sample; base qualities were not kept.

Here the chain combines TRBV20-1 and TRBJ2-1; TRBD2 might be the D gene, on 6 matching bases. The receptor comes from a woman younger than 45 in good health. Input material: blood. The base sequence is TGCAGTGCTGCGGGACTCGACAATGAGCAGTTCTTC. This translates into CSAAGLDNEQFF.